This T cell receptor (beta chain) was profiled in a study of blood T cell repertoires in COVID-19. At the level of the study: Italy, Spain and the United States were the sources of the convalescent and acute COVID-19 samples.

After removal of 6 bases from V and 1 base from J, the junction contained 6 bases not matched to a gene. Germline V gene lookup returns CDR1 LNHDA and CDR2 SQIVND (reference sequence). The CDR3 has 16 amino acids. Assay used: immunoSEQ multiplex PCR; TCRdb lists only in-frame clones, some missing. The sample includes 35,000 to 55,000 clones, roughly nine tenths of them seen just once. Sequenced input: peripheral blood. This TCR derives from a man aged 70 or older with active COVID-19. This sequence joins TRBV19 and TRBJ2-1, with 10 bases fitting TRBD2. The CDR3 DNA follows: TGTGCCAGTAGAACCCTTAGCGGGGGGTCCTACAATGAGCAGTTCTTC. Its translation: CASRTLSGGSYNEQFF.